One and the same sample provided the 6 T cell receptor beta chains below, sequenced in a study of cytotoxic CD8 clonotypes in ibrutinib-treated CLL. Sequenced by immunoSEQ multiplex PCR; TCRdb stores in-frame clones only, minus some. The table includes under 200,000 clones, roughly four fifths detected once. This specimen consisted of PBMCs, obtained after 24 months of ibrutinib treatment. These receptors came from a human donor with chronic lymphocytic leukemia.

The chain combines TRBV7-9 with TRBJ2-1; no clear D gene. Germline CDR1 is SEHNR and CDR2 is FQNEAQ (reference sequence). V was cut by 1 base and J by 8 bases, with 12 bases left in between. This CDR3 is 14 amino acids long. CDR3 in amino acids: CASSLVGFEHEQFF. The CDR3 DNA sequence: TGTGCCAGCAGCTTAGTTGGCTTCGAACATGAGCAGTTCTTC.

This clone was seen a handful of times. The J gene is TRBJ1-2, the V gene TRBV10-1; 9 bases align to TRBD1. Germline-derived CDR1 and CDR2 are WNHNN and SYGVQD (reference sequence). The V segment lost 6 bases and the J segment 1 base; nucleotides outside the gene matches: 18. The CDR3 loop spans 19 amino acids. The CDR3 is CASRRLMDRDREDNYGYTF. CDR3 nucleotides: TGCGCCAGCAGGCGGCTAATGGATAGGGACAGGGAGGATAACTATGGCTACACCTTC.

The V and J genes are TRBV2 and TRBJ2-7; 10 bases map to TRBD1. The trim removed 9 bases at V and 6 bases at J, leaving 8 bases unmatched. The germline CDR1 and CDR2 sequences are SNHLY and FYNNEI. There are 13 residues in the CDR3. CDR3 DNA sequence: TGTGCCAGGGGGGGACAGGGGCAATCCGAGCAGTACTTC. Encoded protein: CARGGQGQSEQYF.

This chain links TRBV19 with TRBJ2-1; 8 bases match TRBD1. J lost 1 base, V lost 3 bases, and 5 bases had no gene match. The germline V gene encodes CDR1 LNHDA and CDR2 SQIVND (reference sequence). This CDR3 is built from 16 residues. DNA for the CDR3: TGTGCCAGTAGTATGCGAGACAGGGGTTCCTACAATGAGCAGTTCTTC. Translation gives CASSMRDRGSYNEQFF.

The J gene is TRBJ2-5, the V gene TRBV5-6, with D unresolved. The CDR3 is 11 amino acids. The germline CDR1 and CDR2 sequences are SGHDT and YYEEEE. Deletions cut 0 bases from V and 9 bases from J, with 6 bases between. The CDR3 DNA reads as TGTGCCAGCAGCTTGGGAGTCGCCCAGTACTTC. Its translation is CASSLGVAQYF.

The genes are TRBV6-1 and TRBJ1-2, with TRBD1 identical over 8 bases. Germline lookup yields CDR1 MNHNS and CDR2 SASEGT. Germline trimming cut 5 bases from V and 8 bases from J; bases unmatched to any gene: 4. This CDR3 spans 12 amino acids. The CDR3 spells CASSRDRHGYTF. DNA for the CDR3: TGTGCCAGCAGTCGGGACAGGCACGGCTACACCTTC.